This entry is about one TCR beta chain. The antigen remains unidentified. They built TCR cDNA with 5'RACE template switching, a step that put in a universal primer site and UMIs. TCRdb reprocessed the 5' RACE reads with MiXCR, giving one entry per CDR3 protein. The data hold about 140,000 distinct CDR3 sequences, with roughly 8.2% observed a single time. The sample is drawn from a study of T cells after yellow fever vaccination. Findings and caveats of the study: The booster response re-showed most primary clones: approximately 95% CD4, around 87% CD8.

The receptor comes from a man younger than 40 who received the YFV17D yellow fever vaccine. The specimen comprised CD4+ T cells sorted from PBMCs, sampled 5 days after the yellow fever booster vaccination.

The CDR3 reads CASSLAGPSGGWGQQFF. In nucleotides, the CDR3 is TGTGCCAGCAGCTTAGCGGGGCCGAGCGGGGGTTGGGGGCAGCAGTTCTTC. This sequence joins TRBV7-2 and TRBJ2-1, with TRBD2 matching over 8 bases. V dropped 0 bases and J dropped 11; count of bases not matched to a gene: 15. Germline CDR1 reads SGHTA; CDR2 reads FQGNSA. The CDR3 covers 17 residues.